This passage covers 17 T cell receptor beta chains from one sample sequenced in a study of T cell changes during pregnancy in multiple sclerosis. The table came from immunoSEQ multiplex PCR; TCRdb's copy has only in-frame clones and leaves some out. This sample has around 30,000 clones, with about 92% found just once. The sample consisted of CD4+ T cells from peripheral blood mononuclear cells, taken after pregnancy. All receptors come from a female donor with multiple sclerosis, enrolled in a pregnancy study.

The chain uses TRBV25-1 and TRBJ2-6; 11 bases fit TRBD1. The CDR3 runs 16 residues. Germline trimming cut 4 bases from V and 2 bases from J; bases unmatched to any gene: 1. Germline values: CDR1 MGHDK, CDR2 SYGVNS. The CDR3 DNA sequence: TGTGCCAGCAGTGCGGGACAGGGGGCTGGGGCCAACGTCCTGACTTTC. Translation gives CASSAGQGAGANVLTF.

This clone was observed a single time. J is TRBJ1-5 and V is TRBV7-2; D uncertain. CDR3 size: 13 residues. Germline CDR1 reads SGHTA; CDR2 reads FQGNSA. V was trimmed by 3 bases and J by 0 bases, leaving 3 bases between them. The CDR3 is CASSFYSNQPQHF. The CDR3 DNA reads TGTGCCAGCAGCTTCTATAGCAATCAGCCCCAGCATTTT.

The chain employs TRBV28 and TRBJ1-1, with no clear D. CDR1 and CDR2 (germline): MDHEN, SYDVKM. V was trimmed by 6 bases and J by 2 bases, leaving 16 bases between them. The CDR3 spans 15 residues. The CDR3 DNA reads TGTGCCAGCAGGTCAGCCGGGAGCCACAACACTGAAGCTTTCTTT. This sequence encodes CASRSAGSHNTEAFF.

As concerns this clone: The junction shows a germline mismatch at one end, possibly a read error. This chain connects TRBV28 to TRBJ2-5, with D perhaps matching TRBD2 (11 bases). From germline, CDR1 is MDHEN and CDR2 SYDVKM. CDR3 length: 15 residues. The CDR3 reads CASSSRQGASGRRDF. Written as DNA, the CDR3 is TGTGCCAGCAGTTCACGACAGGGGGCTAGCGGGAGGCGAGACTTC.

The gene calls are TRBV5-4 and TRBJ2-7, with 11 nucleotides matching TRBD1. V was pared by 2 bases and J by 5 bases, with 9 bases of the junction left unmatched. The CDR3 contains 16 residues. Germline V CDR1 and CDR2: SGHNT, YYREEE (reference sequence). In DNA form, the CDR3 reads TGTGCCAGCAGCTTACGAGGACAGGGGGCAGGCAACGAGCAGTACTTC. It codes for CASSLRGQGAGNEQYF.

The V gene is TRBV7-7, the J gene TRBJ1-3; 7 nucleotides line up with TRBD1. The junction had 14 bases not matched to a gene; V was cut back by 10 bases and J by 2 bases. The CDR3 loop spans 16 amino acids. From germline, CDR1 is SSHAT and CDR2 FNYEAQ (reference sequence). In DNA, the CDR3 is TGTGCCACCCTAGCACACTCAGACAGGGCTGGAAACACCATATATTTT. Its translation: CATLAHSDRAGNTIYF. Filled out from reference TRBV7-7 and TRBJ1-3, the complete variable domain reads GAGVSQSPRYKVTKRGQDVTLRCDPISSHATLYWYQQALGQGPEFLTYFNYEAQPDKSGLPSDRFSAERPEGSISTLTIQRTEQRDSAMYRCATLAHSDRAGNTIYFGEGSWLTVV.

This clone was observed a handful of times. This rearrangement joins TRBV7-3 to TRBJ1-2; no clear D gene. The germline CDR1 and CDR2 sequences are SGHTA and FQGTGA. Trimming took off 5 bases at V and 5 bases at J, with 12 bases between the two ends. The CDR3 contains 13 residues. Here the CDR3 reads CASSPYNGYGYTF. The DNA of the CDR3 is TGTGCCAGCAGCCCATACAACGGGTATGGCTACACCTTC.

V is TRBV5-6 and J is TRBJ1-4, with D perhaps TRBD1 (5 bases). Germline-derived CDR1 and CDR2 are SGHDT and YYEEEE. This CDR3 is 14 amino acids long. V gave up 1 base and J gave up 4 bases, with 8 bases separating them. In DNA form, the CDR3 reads TGTGCCAGCAGCTTGCGGGGGTTTAATGAAAAACTGTTTTTT. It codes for CASSLRGFNEKLFF.

The CDR3 DNA is TGCGCCAGCAGAAAAGGGGGGGACACTGAAGCTTTCTTT. Its translation: CASRKGGDTEAFF. The chain recombines TRBV5-1 with TRBJ1-1; D is possibly TRBD1 (6 bases). V was clipped by 5 bases and J by 3 bases, with 11 bases between them. The CDR3 has 13 amino acids. Germline assignment: CDR1 SGHRS and CDR2 YFSETQ.

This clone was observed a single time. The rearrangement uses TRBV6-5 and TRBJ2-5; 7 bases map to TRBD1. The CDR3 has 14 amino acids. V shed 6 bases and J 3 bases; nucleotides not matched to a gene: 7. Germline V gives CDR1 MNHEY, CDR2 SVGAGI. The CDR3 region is CASSHRDRKETQYF. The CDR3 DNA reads TGTGCCAGCAGCCACCGGGACAGAAAAGAGACCCAGTACTTC.

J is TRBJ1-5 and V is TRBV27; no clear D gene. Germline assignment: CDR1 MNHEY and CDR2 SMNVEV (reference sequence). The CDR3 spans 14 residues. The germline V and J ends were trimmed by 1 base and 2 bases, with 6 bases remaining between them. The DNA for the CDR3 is TGTGCCAGCAGTTTATGGTCAGGCAATCAGCCCCAGCATTTT. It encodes CASSLWSGNQPQHF.

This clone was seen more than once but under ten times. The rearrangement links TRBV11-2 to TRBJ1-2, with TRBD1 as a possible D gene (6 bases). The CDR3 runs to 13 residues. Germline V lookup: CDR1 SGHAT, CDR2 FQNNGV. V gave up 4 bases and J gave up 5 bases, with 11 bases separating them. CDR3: CASSSDQGYGYTF. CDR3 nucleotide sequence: TGTGCCAGCAGCTCCGATCAGGGGTATGGCTACACCTTC.

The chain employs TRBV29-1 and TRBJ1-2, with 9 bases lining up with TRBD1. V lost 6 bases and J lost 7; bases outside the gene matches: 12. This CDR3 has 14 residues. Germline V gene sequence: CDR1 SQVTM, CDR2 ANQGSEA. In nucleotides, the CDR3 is TGCAGCGTCGCCGCCGGGACAGGGTCTTCTGGCTACACCTTC. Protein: CSVAAGTGSSGYTF.

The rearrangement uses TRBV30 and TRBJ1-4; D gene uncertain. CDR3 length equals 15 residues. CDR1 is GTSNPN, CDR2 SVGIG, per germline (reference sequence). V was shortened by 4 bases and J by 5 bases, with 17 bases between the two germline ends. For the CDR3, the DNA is TGTGCCTGGACTACCGGTGCGGGTCTAAATGAAAAACTGTTTTTT. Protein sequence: CAWTTGAGLNEKLFF.

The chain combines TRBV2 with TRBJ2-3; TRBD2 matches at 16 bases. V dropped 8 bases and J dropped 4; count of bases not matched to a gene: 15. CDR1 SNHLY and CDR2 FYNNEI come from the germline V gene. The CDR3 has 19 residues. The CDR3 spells CASSAGTSGRAFLADTQYF. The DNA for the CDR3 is TGTGCCAGCTCCGCCGGGACTAGCGGGAGGGCCTTCCTTGCAGATACGCAGTATTTT.

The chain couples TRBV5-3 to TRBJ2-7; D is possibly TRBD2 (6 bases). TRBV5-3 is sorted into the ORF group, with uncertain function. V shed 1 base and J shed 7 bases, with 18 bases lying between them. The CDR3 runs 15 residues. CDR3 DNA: TGTGCCAGAAGCTTGCGGGAGCCGAGGACTTGTGAGCAGTACTTC. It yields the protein CARSLREPRTCEQYF.

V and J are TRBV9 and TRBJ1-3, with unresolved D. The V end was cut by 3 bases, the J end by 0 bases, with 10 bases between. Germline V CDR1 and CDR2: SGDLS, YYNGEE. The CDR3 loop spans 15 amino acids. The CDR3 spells CASSAGLASGNTIYF. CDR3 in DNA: TGTGCCAGCAGCGCAGGACTGGCCTCTGGAAACACCATATATTTT. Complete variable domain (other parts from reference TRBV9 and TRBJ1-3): DSGVTQTPKHLITATGQRVTLRCSPRSGDLSVYWYQQSLDQGLQFLIQYYNGEERAKGNILERFSAQQFPDLHSELNLSSLELGDSALYFCASSAGLASGNTIYFGEGSWLTVV.